Below are 31 T cell receptor beta chains sequenced from a single sample in a study of blood T cell repertoires in COVID-19 (TCRdb year 2020). Libraries were prepared through the immunoSEQ multiplex PCR assay. Entries here come from immuneACCESS through TCRdb and include only in-frame sequences with V and J called. Some clones fail to appear in such tables; in the studies checked, an unresolved V gene covers under half of the shortfall, and the cause of the remainder is unknown. A total of approximately 320,000 clones appear in this sample, roughly 86% of them only once. 11% of the sample is held by the ten biggest clonotypes. The sample was peripheral blood. The receptors were sampled from a woman aged 25 to 45 with COVID-19, enrolled during active disease.

V gene TRBV6-1 combines with J gene TRBJ1-2, with D hard to call. The V gene's germline CDR1 is MNHNS and CDR2 SASEGT. V was clipped by 3 bases and J by 7 bases, with 15 bases between them. The CDR3 has 14 residues. The CDR3 loop is CASSDAGTRGGYTF. CDR3 DNA: TGTGCCAGCAGTGACGCCGGAACAAGAGGTGGCTACACCTTC.

The chain recombines TRBV3-1 (or the pseudogene TRBV3-2) with TRBJ2-7, with 8 bases lining up with TRBD2. CDR1 is LGHDT, CDR2 YNNKEL, per germline (reference sequence). CDR3 length equals 15 residues. Trimming cost V 3 bases and J 3 bases; bases outside gene matches: 7. CDR3 nucleotides: TGTGCCAGCAGCCAGAGTAGCGGGGCAGGCTACGAGCAGTACTTC. Amino acids: CASSQSSGAGYEQYF.

This CDR3 is CSANQGTQYF. The CDR3 coding sequence is TGCAGTGCCAACCAGGGTACCCAGTACTTC. The rearrangement uses TRBV20-1 and TRBJ2-5; D is perhaps TRBD1 (5 bases). Germline V CDR1 and CDR2: DFQATT, SNEGSKA (reference sequence). Trimming cost V 6 bases and J 8 bases, with 10 bases left between them. The CDR3 extends over 10 amino acids.

V and J are TRBV9 and TRBJ2-3; TRBD2 agrees at 8 bases. CDR3 length equals 13 residues. J gave up 1 base and V 5 bases, and 0 bases lay outside the gene matches. Looked up from germline, CDR1 is SGDLS and CDR2 is YYNGEE. Here the CDR3 DNA reads TGTGCCAGCAGAGCGGGGGGCACAGATACGCAGTATTTT. Amino acid sequence: CASRAGGTDTQYF.

In its sample, this clone was seen a few times. V gene TRBV19 combines with J gene TRBJ1-2, with D possibly TRBD1 on 6 matching bases. Germline V CDR1 and CDR2: LNHDA, SQIVND (reference sequence). The V and J ends lost 5 bases and 6 bases respectively, with 13 bases between them. This CDR3 has 13 residues. CDR3 coding DNA: TGTGCCAGTAGTCCCCCCCAGGGGAATGGCTACACCTTC. Protein sequence: CASSPPQGNGYTF.

V and J are TRBV5-4 and TRBJ2-7; D is possibly TRBD2 (6 bases). Trimming removed 0 bases from V and 3 bases from J, with 16 bases in between. In germline, CDR1 is SGHNT, CDR2 YYREEE (reference sequence). The CDR3 is 16 amino acids. The CDR3 loop is CASSLVTGGDHYEQYF. CDR3 nucleotides: TGTGCCAGCAGCTTGGTTACAGGAGGGGATCACTACGAGCAGTACTTC.

The chain recombines TRBV9 with TRBJ1-2, with 8 nucleotides matching TRBD1. Germline values: CDR1 SGDLS, CDR2 YYNGEE. Trimming removed 4 bases from V and 8 bases from J; junction bases left unmatched: 10. The CDR3 covers 14 residues. CDR3 protein: CASSNRGVDVGYTF. The DNA of the CDR3 is TGTGCCAGCAGCAACAGGGGGGTGGACGTGGGCTACACCTTC. The full variable domain, with the rest looked up from reference TRBV9 and TRBJ1-2, is DSGVTQTPKHLITATGQRVTLRCSPRSGDLSVYWYQQSLDQGLQFLIQYYNGEERAKGNILERFSAQQFPDLHSELNLSSLELGDSALYFCASSNRGVDVGYTFGSGTRLTVV.

The chain combines TRBV19 with TRBJ1-2, with D unclear. CDR1 and CDR2 (germline): LNHDA, SQIVND (reference sequence). The CDR3 contains 15 residues. V lost 1 base to trimming and J lost 4 bases, with 13 bases between them. This CDR3 is CASSIGRLQPYGYTF. The CDR3 nucleotides read TGTGCCAGTAGTATAGGGCGGCTCCAACCCTATGGCTACACCTTC.

The CDR3 loop reads CASSSGRGPSYEQYF. The CDR3 DNA follows: TGTGCCAGCAGTTCTGGGCGTGGGCCCTCCTACGAGCAGTACTTC. V and J are TRBV6-2 or TRBV6-3 and TRBJ2-7; D gene uncertain. CDR3 size: 15 residues. Trimming removed 4 bases from V and 0 bases from J, with 13 bases in between. Germline values: CDR1 MNHEY, CDR2 SVGEGT.

The chain is built from TRBV5-1 and TRBJ1-1; perhaps TRBD1 as D (6 bases). The CDR3 spans 16 residues. Looked up from germline, CDR1 is SGHRS and CDR2 is YFSETQ. The ends were cut back, 0 bases at V and 1 base at J, with 13 bases in the middle. CDR3 nucleotides: TGCGCCAGCAGCTTGGTGGGGGGGCGAGGGAACACTGAAGCTTTCTTT. Amino acid sequence: CASSLVGGRGNTEAFF.

This rearrangement joins TRBV5-5 to TRBJ1-5; no clear D. Germline V CDR1 and CDR2: SGHKS, YYEKEE (reference sequence). This CDR3 spans 14 amino acids. Between the trimmed V and J ends, which lost 4 bases and 9 bases, there was a span of 17 bases. The CDR3 sequence is CASSPVSAGRPQHF. For the CDR3, the DNA is TGTGCCAGCAGCCCGGTGAGTGCGGGCCGGCCCCAGCATTTT.

The genes are TRBV19 and TRBJ2-2; 7 positions agree with TRBD1. The CDR3 is made up of 14 amino acids. CDR1 is LNHDA, CDR2 SQIVND, per germline (reference sequence). V was pared by 4 bases and J by 6 bases, with 5 bases of the junction left unmatched. Here the CDR3 DNA reads TGTGCCAGTAGTAACGGACAGGTGTCCGGGGAGCTGTTTTTT. It encodes CASSNGQVSGELFF.

This clone was seen only once. J is TRBJ2-7 and V is TRBV3-1 (or the pseudogene TRBV3-2), with D maybe TRBD2 (5 bases). V was shortened by 3 bases and J by 2 bases, with 8 bases between the two germline ends. This CDR3 region has 13 residues. Per the germline V gene, CDR1 is LGHDT and CDR2 is YNNKEL (reference sequence). In nucleotides, the CDR3 is TGTGCCAGCAGCCACCGGGGTCCCTACGAGCAGTACTTC. Its protein product is CASSHRGPYEQYF.

This chain uses TRBV19 with TRBJ2-1, with 9 bases identical to TRBD2. V was clipped by 7 bases and J by 10 bases; unmatched bases: 11. The V gene's germline CDR1 is LNHDA and CDR2 SQIVND (reference sequence). The CDR3 loop spans 14 amino acids. The CDR3 coding sequence is TGTGCCAGTAATCTTCCTAGCGGGGTGGGAGAGCAGTTCTTC. This gives the protein CASNLPSGVGEQFF.

The J gene is TRBJ1-4, the V gene TRBV4-1; D is perhaps TRBD1 (5 bases). V was cut by 1 base and J by 10 bases, with 10 bases left in between. The germline CDR1 and CDR2 sequences are MGHRA and YSYEKL. CDR3 length: 13 amino acids. The CDR3 here is CASSQVTGGKLFF. For the CDR3, the DNA is TGCGCCAGCAGCCAAGTGACGGGGGGAAAACTGTTTTTT.

This clone appeared once. The chain joins TRBV5-5 to TRBJ1-2; D might be TRBD1 (6 bases). Germline CDR1 SGHKS, CDR2 YYEKEE (reference sequence). The V end was cut by 5 bases, the J end by 8 bases, with 16 bases between. The CDR3 contains 13 residues. CDR3 residues: CASSRGGAEGYTF. CDR3 coding DNA: TGTGCCAGCAGTCGAGGGGGGGCAGAGGGCTACACCTTC. Based on the CDR3 plus reference TRBV5-5 and TRBJ1-2, the full variable domain is DAGVTQSPTHLIKTRGQQVTLRCSPISGHKSVSWYQQVLGQGPQFIFQYYEKEERGRGNFPDRFSARQFPNYSSELNVNALLLGDSALYLCASSRGGAEGYTFGSGTRLTVV.

The gene calls are TRBV5-4 and TRBJ2-1; D ambiguous. V lost 1 base and J lost 3, with 11 bases in between. Germline assignment: CDR1 SGHNT and CDR2 YYREEE (reference sequence). The CDR3 is 15 amino acids. The CDR3 sequence: CASSLSQRLYNEQFF. Here the CDR3 DNA reads TGTGCCAGCAGCTTGTCCCAGCGACTCTACAATGAGCAGTTCTTC.

CDR3 DNA: TGTGCCAGCAGCTTGGGTGGAGGTGGGGGGGGTATAGATACGCAGTATTTT. Translating gives CASSLGGGGGGIDTQYF. The J gene is TRBJ2-3, the V gene TRBV5-4, with TRBD2 matching over 7 bases. V dropped 0 bases and J dropped 5; count of bases not matched to a gene: 12. This CDR3 spans 17 amino acids. Germline-derived CDR1 and CDR2 are SGHNT and YYREEE (reference sequence).

The rearrangement joins TRBV29-1 to TRBJ1-1; no definite D call. CDR3 size: 13 residues. Trimming took 6 bases from V and 5 from J, leaving 16 bases between them. CDR1 is SQVTM, CDR2 ANQGSEA, per germline. The CDR3, as DNA: TGCAGCGTCCATGGGAGGGCCATGACTGAAGCTTTCTTT. This encodes CSVHGRAMTEAFF.

The genes are TRBV6-5 and TRBJ1-3; TRBD1 is a possible D gene (5 bases). The CDR3 contains 13 residues. With 6 bases removed from V and 2 bases from J, the gap between germline ends came to 8 bases. Germline assignment: CDR1 MNHEY and CDR2 SVGAGI. CDR3 nucleotides: TGTGCCAGCAGGGAGGGGACTGGAAACACCATATATTTT. It yields the protein CASREGTGNTIYF.

The chain employs TRBV27 and TRBJ1-3, with a tentative D call TRBD1 (5 bases). The CDR3 totals 18 residues. CDR1 is MNHEY, CDR2 SMNVEV, per germline (reference sequence). Deletions cut 6 bases from V and 3 bases from J, with 24 bases between. The CDR3 DNA reads as TGTGCCAGCAGACCTCCCGACGAGGGGACTTCTTTTGGAAACACCATATATTTT. Protein sequence: CASRPPDEGTSFGNTIYF.

This chain joins TRBV21-1 and TRBJ1-1. TRBV21-1 corresponds to a pseudogene. The CDR3 loop spans 12 amino acids. CDR3 loop: CASSKERDEAFF. The CDR3 nucleotides are TGTGCCAGCAGCAAAGAGAGGGATGAAGCTTTCTTT.

V is TRBV6-6 and J is TRBJ1-2, with D maybe TRBD1 (6 bases). V lost 7 bases and J 6 bases, leaving 18 bases between the germline ends. The germline V gene has CDR1 MNHNY and CDR2 SVGAGI (reference sequence). The CDR3 totals 14 residues. The CDR3 DNA sequence: TGTGCCAGCATCCCGGGGGGGGGCGCCCATGGCTACACCTTC. Encoded protein: CASIPGGGAHGYTF.

The V call is TRBV6-1, the J call TRBJ2-7; the D gene is possibly TRBD1 (6 bases). This CDR3 has 14 residues. V lost 0 bases, J lost 2 bases, and 8 bases lay in between. Germline V lookup: CDR1 MNHNS, CDR2 SASEGT. The DNA for the CDR3 is TGTGCCAGCAGTGAAGCAAGGACAGCCTACGAGCAGTACTTC. Its translation is CASSEARTAYEQYF.

The CDR3 coding sequence is TGTGCCATCAGTGAGTCGAGCGGGACAGGACAGCCCCAGCATTTT. Translation gives CAISESSGTGQPQHF. The V call is TRBV10-3, the J call TRBJ1-5; 8 bases fit TRBD1. Germline values: CDR1 ENHRY, CDR2 SYGVKD. The CDR3 is 15 amino acids. V gave up 0 bases and J gave up 7 bases; unmatched junction bases: 5.

The CDR3: CASSWGALGGSENYGYTF. CDR3 nucleotides: TGTGCCAGCAGTTGGGGCGCTCTGGGAGGGAGCGAAAACTATGGCTACACCTTC. The chain combines TRBV28 with TRBJ1-2; the D gene is possibly TRBD1 (5 bases). This CDR3 region has 18 residues. Germline V lookup: CDR1 MDHEN, CDR2 SYDVKM. V was pared by 4 bases and J by 2 bases, with 23 bases between.

The chain employs TRBV6-1 and TRBJ2-1, with TRBD1 matching over 9 bases. J gave up 4 bases and V 2 bases, and 6 bases lay outside the gene matches. Per germline, CDR1 MNHNS and CDR2 SASEGT. The CDR3 runs to 16 residues. CDR3 DNA: TGTGCCAGCAGTGAAATGAGGACAGGGGTTTACAATGAGCAGTTCTTC. Translating it yields CASSEMRTGVYNEQFF.

The chain links TRBV5-1 to TRBJ2-5; 11 bases are shared with TRBD2. The length of the CDR3 is 18 residues. The V gene end was trimmed by 6 bases and the J gene end by 4 bases; junction bases not matched to a gene: 17. The germline CDR1 and CDR2 sequences are SGHRS and YFSETQ. For the CDR3, the DNA is TGCGCCAGCACCCCCCTGGATAGCGGGGGGGCCTTTTCAGAGACCCAGTACTTC. Translating gives CASTPLDSGGAFSETQYF.

The chain combines TRBV10-3 with TRBJ1-3; D call uncertain. The CDR3 length is 14 residues. Germline CDR1 ENHRY, CDR2 SYGVKD. Trimming removed 8 bases from V and 0 bases from J, with 11 bases in between. DNA for the CDR3: TGTGCCATCGCTCCCAGGATCTCTGGAAACACCATATATTTT. Its protein product is CAIAPRISGNTIYF.

The chain is built from TRBV14 and TRBJ2-6, with D possibly matching TRBD1 (5 bases). The V gene's germline CDR1 is SGHDN and CDR2 FVKESK. The CDR3 contains 18 residues. The V end lost 5 bases, the J end lost 4 bases, and 21 bases lay between the germline ends. The CDR3 region is CASSELGRVPLGANVLTF. The DNA of the CDR3 is TGTGCCAGCAGCGAACTCGGCAGGGTGCCTCTGGGGGCCAACGTCCTGACTTTC.

V and J are TRBV24-1 and TRBJ1-2, with D possibly being TRBD1 (6 bases). Trimming pared 0 bases from V and 5 bases from J, leaving 18 bases between. The CDR3 covers 17 residues. Germline-derived CDR1 and CDR2 are KGHDR and SFDVKD. Written as DNA, the CDR3 is TGTGCCACCAGTGATTTGCGACAGGAGTTTGGATCGTATGGCTACACCTTC. It yields the protein CATSDLRQEFGSYGYTF.